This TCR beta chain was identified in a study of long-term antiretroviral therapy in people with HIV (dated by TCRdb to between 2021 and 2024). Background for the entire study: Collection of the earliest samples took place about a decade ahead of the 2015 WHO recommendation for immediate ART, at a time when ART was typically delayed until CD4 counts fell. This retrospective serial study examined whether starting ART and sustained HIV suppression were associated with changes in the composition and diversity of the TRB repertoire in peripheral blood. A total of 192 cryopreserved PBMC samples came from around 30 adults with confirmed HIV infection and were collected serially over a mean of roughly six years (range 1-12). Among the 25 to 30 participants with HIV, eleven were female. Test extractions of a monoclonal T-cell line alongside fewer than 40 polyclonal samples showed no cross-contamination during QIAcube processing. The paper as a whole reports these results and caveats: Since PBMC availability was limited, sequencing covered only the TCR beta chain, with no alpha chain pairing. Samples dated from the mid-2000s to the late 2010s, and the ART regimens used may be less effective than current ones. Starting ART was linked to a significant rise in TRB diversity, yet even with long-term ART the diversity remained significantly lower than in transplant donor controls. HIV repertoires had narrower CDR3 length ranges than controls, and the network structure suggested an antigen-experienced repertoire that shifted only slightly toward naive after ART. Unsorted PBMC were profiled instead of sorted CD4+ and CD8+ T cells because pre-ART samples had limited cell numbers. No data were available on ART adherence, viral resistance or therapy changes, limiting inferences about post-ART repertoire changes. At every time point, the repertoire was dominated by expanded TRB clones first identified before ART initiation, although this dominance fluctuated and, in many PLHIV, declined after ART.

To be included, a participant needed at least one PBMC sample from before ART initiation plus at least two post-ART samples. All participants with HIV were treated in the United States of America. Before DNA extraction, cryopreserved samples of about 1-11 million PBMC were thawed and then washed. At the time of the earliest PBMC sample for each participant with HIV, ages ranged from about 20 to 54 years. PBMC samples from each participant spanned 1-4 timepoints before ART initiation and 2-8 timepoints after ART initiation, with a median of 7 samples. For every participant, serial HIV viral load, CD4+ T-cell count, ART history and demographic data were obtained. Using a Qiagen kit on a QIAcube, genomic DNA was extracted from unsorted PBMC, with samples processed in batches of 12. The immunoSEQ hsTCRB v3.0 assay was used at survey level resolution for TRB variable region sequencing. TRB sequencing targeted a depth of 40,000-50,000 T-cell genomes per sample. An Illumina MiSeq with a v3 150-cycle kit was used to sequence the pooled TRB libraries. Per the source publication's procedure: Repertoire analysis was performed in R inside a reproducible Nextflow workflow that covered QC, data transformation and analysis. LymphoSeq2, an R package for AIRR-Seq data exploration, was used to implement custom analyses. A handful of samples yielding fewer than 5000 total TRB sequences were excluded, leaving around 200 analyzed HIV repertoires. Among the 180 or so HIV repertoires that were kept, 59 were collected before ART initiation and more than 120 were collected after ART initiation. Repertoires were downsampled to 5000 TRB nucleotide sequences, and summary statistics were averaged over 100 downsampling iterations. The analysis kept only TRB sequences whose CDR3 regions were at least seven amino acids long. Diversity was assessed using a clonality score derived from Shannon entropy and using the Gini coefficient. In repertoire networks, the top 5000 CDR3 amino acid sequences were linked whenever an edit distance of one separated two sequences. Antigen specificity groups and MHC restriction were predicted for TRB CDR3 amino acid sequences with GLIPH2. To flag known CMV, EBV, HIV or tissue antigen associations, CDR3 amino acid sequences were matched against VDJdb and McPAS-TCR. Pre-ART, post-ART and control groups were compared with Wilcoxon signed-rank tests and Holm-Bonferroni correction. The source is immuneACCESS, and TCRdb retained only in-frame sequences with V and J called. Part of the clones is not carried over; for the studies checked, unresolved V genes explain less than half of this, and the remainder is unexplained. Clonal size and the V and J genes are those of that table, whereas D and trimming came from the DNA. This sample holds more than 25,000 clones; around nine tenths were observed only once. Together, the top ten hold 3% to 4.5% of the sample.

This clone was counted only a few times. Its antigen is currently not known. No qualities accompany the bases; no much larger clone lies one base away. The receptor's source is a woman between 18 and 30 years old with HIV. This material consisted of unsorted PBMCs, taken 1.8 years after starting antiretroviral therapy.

The encoded CDR3 is CASSLWGDDGYTF. In nucleotides, the sequence is TGCGCCAGCAGCTTGTGGGGGGATGATGGCTACACCTTC. This chain is built from TRBV5-1 and TRBJ1-2; a weak D assignment points to TRBD1 (5 bases agree). V lost 1 base and J lost 6 bases; the stretch between them is 10 bases long. Inclusive of the bounding cysteine and phenylalanine, the CDR3 is 13 residues long. The CDR3 DNA has 39 bases and is translated from base 1. CDR1 SGHRS and CDR2 YFSETQ were looked up in the germline V gene.